The present T cell receptor (beta chain) was sequenced within a study of shared clonotypes between healthy human individuals. Study in general: Contributing individuals were a couple of females and three males aged 18 to 49. Findings and limits, study-wide: The study found approximately 5% of naive CD4 clonotypes shared across a handful of donors.

About this clone itself: Its antigen is not known.

Recent acute infections and vaccinations were absent in the healthy HIV-negative adult donors. This CDR3 is built from 16 residues. V was pared by 0 bases and J by 3 bases, with 9 bases of the junction left unmatched. The germline V gene encodes CDR1 SGHRS and CDR2 YFSETQ. The protocol was immunoSEQ multiplex PCR, while the TCRdb copy is restricted to in-frame clones and leaves out a portion. The sample records approximately 2,000,000 clones, 85% to 95% being singletons. This TCR derives from a young man in good health. Some clones in this sample may be carry-over from other donors' samples. The sequenced material came from naive CD4+ T cells from PBMCs. This sample's subset: CD45RA+ positively selected. This rearrangement joins TRBV5-1 to TRBJ2-7; 7 bases map to TRBD2. CDR3 residues: CASSLGLMGGNYEQYF. The DNA of the CDR3 is TGCGCCAGCAGCTTGGGATTGATGGGGGGGAACTACGAGCAGTACTTC.